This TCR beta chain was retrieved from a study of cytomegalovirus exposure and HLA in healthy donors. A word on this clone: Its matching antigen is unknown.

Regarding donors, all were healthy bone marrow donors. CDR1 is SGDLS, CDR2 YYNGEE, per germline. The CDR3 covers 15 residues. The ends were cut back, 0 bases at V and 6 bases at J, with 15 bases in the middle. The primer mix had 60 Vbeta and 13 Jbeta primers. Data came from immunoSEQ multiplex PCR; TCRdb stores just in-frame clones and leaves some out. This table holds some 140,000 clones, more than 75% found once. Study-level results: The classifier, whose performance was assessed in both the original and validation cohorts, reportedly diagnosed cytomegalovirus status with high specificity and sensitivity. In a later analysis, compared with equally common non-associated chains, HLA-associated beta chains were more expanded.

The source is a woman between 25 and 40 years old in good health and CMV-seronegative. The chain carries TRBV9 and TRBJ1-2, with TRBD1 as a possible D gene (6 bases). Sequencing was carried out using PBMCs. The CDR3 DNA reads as TGTGCCAGCAGCGTAGGGACAGCCCTCAGGGATGGCTACACCTTC. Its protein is CASSVGTALRDGYTF.